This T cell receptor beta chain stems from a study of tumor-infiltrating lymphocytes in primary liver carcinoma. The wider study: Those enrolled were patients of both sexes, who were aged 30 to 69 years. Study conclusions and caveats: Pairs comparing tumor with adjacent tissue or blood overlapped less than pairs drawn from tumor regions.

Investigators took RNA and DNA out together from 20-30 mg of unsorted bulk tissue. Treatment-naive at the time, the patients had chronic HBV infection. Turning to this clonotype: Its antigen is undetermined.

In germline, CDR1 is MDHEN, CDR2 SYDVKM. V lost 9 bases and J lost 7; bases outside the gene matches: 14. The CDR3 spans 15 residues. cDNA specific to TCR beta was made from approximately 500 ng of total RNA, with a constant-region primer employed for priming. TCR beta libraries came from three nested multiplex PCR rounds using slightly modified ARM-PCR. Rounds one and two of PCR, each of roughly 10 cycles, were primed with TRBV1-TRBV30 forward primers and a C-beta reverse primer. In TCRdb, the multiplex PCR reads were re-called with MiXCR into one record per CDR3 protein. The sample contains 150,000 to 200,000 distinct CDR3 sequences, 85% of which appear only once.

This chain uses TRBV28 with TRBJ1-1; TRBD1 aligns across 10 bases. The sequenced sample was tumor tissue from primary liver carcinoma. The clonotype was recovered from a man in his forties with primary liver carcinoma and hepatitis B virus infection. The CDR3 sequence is CARKDQTGGLSEAFF. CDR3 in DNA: TGTGCCAGGAAAGACCAGACAGGGGGCTTGAGTGAAGCTTTCTTT.